The 18 T cell receptor beta chains given below trace back to one sample, sequenced in a study of cytomegalovirus exposure and HLA in healthy donors. Sequenced by immunoSEQ multiplex PCR; TCRdb stores in-frame clones only, minus some. The sample yields approximately 180,000 clones, approximately 86% seen once. Specimen: PBMCs. The origin of the receptors is a man in his late teens or twenties in good health and CMV-seropositive.

This sequence joins TRBV9 and TRBJ2-7, with 7 bases aligning to TRBD2. CDR1 is SGDLS and CDR2 is YYNGEE in the germline V gene. The trim removed 4 bases at V and 5 bases at J, leaving 6 bases unmatched. The CDR3 sequence is 13 residues long. The CDR3 region has the DNA TGTGCCAGCAGCCCCTGGGGGGGGAACGAGCAGTACTTC. It encodes CASSPWGGNEQYF.

The V gene is TRBV6-9, the J gene TRBJ2-7; TRBD1 is a possible D gene (6 bases). The V end lost 11 bases, the J end lost 4 bases, and 12 bases lay between the germline ends. CDR1 and CDR2 from the germline V gene are MNHGY and SVAAGI. The CDR3 length is 11 residues. The CDR3, as DNA: TGTGCCGAGGGAAGGGGGTACGAGCAGTACTTC. Translation: CAEGRGYEQYF.

Only a few counts were recorded for this clone. This chain links TRBV5-1 with TRBJ2-5; TRBD1 agrees at 12 bases. Trimming took 4 bases from V and 1 from J; bases not matched to a gene: 11. Germline V gene sequence: CDR1 SGHRS, CDR2 YFSETQ. The CDR3 has 18 amino acids. The CDR3 bases are TGCGCCAGCAGCCGACAGGGGACAGGGGGCATTCTCCAAGAGACCCAGTACTTC. This sequence encodes CASSRQGTGGILQETQYF.

This clone appeared a single time. The rearrangement links TRBV27 to TRBJ1-2; D gene unclear. Germline V gene sequence: CDR1 MNHEY, CDR2 SMNVEV (reference sequence). V gave up 2 bases and J gave up 0 bases, with 10 bases separating them. The CDR3 spans 15 residues. CDR3 residues: CASSLDGRTNYGYTF. The CDR3 DNA follows: TGTGCCAGCAGTTTAGACGGCAGGACTAACTATGGCTACACCTTC.

The rearrangement uses TRBV27 and TRBJ2-7, with TRBD1 matching 8 bases. Per germline, CDR1 MNHEY and CDR2 SMNVEV (reference sequence). The CDR3 sequence is 15 residues long. V trimming: 6 bases; J trimming: 3 bases; junction bases outside the gene matches: 10. In nucleotides, the CDR3 is TGTGCCAGCAGCACGAAACCAACAGGGGGCTACGAGCAGTACTTC. It translates to CASSTKPTGGYEQYF.

This clone has only a few counts. The chain uses TRBV27 and TRBJ2-7, with TRBD1 matching over 7 bases. The CDR3 loop spans 13 amino acids. V lost 5 bases, J lost 3 bases, and 4 bases stayed unmatched. CDR1 and CDR2 (germline): MNHEY, SMNVEV (reference sequence). The CDR3 DNA reads as TGTGCCAGCAGTCTGACAGGGTTCTACGAGCAGTACTTC. This translates into CASSLTGFYEQYF.

The chain joins TRBV4-3 to TRBJ2-7; D gene uncertain. With 1 base removed from V and 4 bases from J, the gap between germline ends came to 11 bases. The CDR3 runs to 14 residues. CDR1 LGHNA and CDR2 YSLEER come from the germline V gene. The CDR3 sequence is CASSQAFGTYEQYF. In DNA form, the CDR3 reads TGCGCCAGCAGCCAAGCATTCGGTACTTACGAGCAGTACTTC.

This sequence joins TRBV15 and TRBJ1-1, with 7 bases lining up with TRBD1. CDR1 is LNHNV, CDR2 YYDKDF, per germline (reference sequence). The CDR3 covers 13 residues. Germline trimming cut 5 bases from V and 7 bases from J; bases unmatched to any gene: 7. DNA for the CDR3: TGTGCCACCAGCGAGGGACAGAAAAGTGAAGCTTTCTTT. This sequence encodes CATSEGQKSEAFF.

The chain uses TRBV19 and TRBJ2-7, with D perhaps TRBD1 (6 bases). Germline CDR1 is LNHDA and CDR2 is SQIVND (reference sequence). This CDR3 spans 14 amino acids. V was trimmed by 9 bases and J by 0 bases, leaving 15 bases between them. CDR3 DNA sequence: TGTGCCAGCTCACAGGGACCCCGCTCCTACGAGCAGTACTTC. Protein product: CASSQGPRSYEQYF.

This sequence joins TRBV29-1 and TRBJ1-4; 9 bases align to TRBD1. Germline CDR1 SQVTM, CDR2 ANQGSEA. Germline trimming cut 7 bases from V and 8 bases from J; bases unmatched to any gene: 11. The CDR3 spans 14 residues. The DNA of the CDR3 is TGCAGCGCAAGCAGGACAGGGGAAGAGGAAAAACTGTTTTTT. Translated: CSASRTGEEEKLFF.

This chain connects TRBV11-2 to TRBJ2-5, with D maybe TRBD2 (5 bases). V was cut by 5 bases and J by 5 bases, with 12 bases left in between. This CDR3 has 13 residues. From germline, CDR1 is SGHAT and CDR2 FQNNGV. The CDR3 nucleotides are TGTGCCAGCAGCCGGGGAGCCGGGGAGACCCAGTACTTC. Translated: CASSRGAGETQYF.

V usage is TRBV10-3 and J usage is TRBJ1-1; D remains unclear. CDR1 ENHRY and CDR2 SYGVKD come from the germline V gene. The CDR3 is 17 amino acids. V was pared by 0 bases and J by 1 base, with 15 bases between. CDR3 sequence reads: CAISESQASVSNTEAFF. CDR3 bases: TGTGCCATCAGTGAGTCGCAGGCCAGTGTGTCGAACACTGAAGCTTTCTTT.

This rearrangement joins TRBV6-1 to TRBJ2-1, with 9 bases aligning to TRBD2. The CDR3 runs to 14 residues. The V segment lost 10 bases and the J segment 6 bases; nucleotides outside the gene matches: 10. Germline V CDR1 and CDR2: MNHNS, SASEGT. The CDR3 bases are TGTGCCATCCCCAGGCTAGCGGGATCCAATGAGCAGTTCTTC. This gives the protein CAIPRLAGSNEQFF.

This clone was seen only once. The chain links TRBV27 to TRBJ2-2; 8 positions agree with TRBD2. This CDR3 is built from 16 residues. With 1 base clipped from V and 5 bases from J, the junction kept 6 bases outside the gene matches. CDR1 is MNHEY and CDR2 is SMNVEV in the germline V gene (reference sequence). Written as DNA, the CDR3 is TGTGCCAGCAGTTTATACTTGCCTAGCGGGACCGGGGAGCTGTTTTTT. Its protein is CASSLYLPSGTGELFF.

On this clone: This CDR3 is also generated by other DNA sequences in the sample. V usage is TRBV6-4 and J usage is TRBJ2-1, with 14 bases that match TRBD2. This CDR3 is built from 14 residues. Germline CDR1 is MRHNA and CDR2 is SNTAGT. V dropped 4 bases and J dropped 7; count of bases not matched to a gene: 0. DNA for the CDR3: TGTGCCAGCAGTGGACTAGCGGGGGGGAATGAGCAGTTCTTC. Translated, it gives CASSGLAGGNEQFF.

The chain has TRBV5-6 and TRBJ2-7; no reliable D call. Germline-derived CDR1 and CDR2 are SGHDT and YYEEEE. Trimming shortened V by 1 base and J by 7 bases, and 15 bases separated the two germline ends. The CDR3 totals 14 residues. The CDR3 reads CASSLWQLLGEQYF. In DNA form, the CDR3 reads TGTGCCAGCAGCTTGTGGCAGCTCCTCGGGGAGCAGTACTTC.

This chain joins TRBV4-3 and TRBJ2-7; D call uncertain. This CDR3 comprises 13 residues. V lost 3 bases and J 0 bases, leaving 6 bases between the germline ends. CDR1 is LGHNA, CDR2 YSLEER, per germline. CDR3 in amino acids: CASSQASSYEQYF. The CDR3 DNA is TGCGCCAGCAGCCAGGCCAGCTCCTACGAGCAGTACTTC.

J is TRBJ2-1 and V is TRBV7-9; TRBD2 might be the D (5 bases). The CDR3 consists of 12 residues. Germline V gives CDR1 SEHNR, CDR2 FQNEAQ (reference sequence). V shed 5 bases and J shed 9 bases, with 11 bases lying between them. The CDR3 here is CASSVGTSEQFF. The CDR3 bases are TGTGCCAGCAGCGTAGGCACTAGTGAGCAGTTCTTC. Based on the CDR3 plus reference TRBV7-9 and TRBJ2-1, the full variable domain is DTGVSQNPRHKITKRGQNVTFRCDPISEHNRLYWYRQTLGQGPEFLTYFQNEAQLEKSRLLSDRFSAERPKGSFSTLEIQRTEQGDSAMYLCASSVGTSEQFFGPGTRLTVL.